These 2 T cell receptor beta chains were all obtained from the same sample, sequenced in a study of T cell clonotyping in hematopoietic cell transplantation. The data were produced by immunoSEQ multiplex PCR, yet TCRdb's version contains in-frame clones alone and is incomplete. The table includes 17,000 or so clones, 60% to 75% detected once. Input material: peripheral blood mononuclear cells. These receptor sequences come from a woman aged 55-69 years in good health. Some clones in this sample may be carry-over from other donors' samples.

This rearrangement joins TRBV29-1 to TRBJ2-1; tentatively, D is TRBD1 or TRBD2 (6 bases each). The CDR3 contains 15 residues. Germline CDR1 and CDR2: SQVTM and ANQGSEA. Deletions cut 4 bases from V and 0 bases from J, with 13 bases between. CDR3 coding DNA: TGCAGCGTTGCCGGGGGCCTAAGCTCCTACAATGAGCAGTTCTTC. Its protein product is CSVAGGLSSYNEQFF.

The V gene is TRBV6-5, the J gene TRBJ1-6, with 7 bases that match TRBD1. The V segment lost 9 bases and the J segment 6 bases; nucleotides outside the gene matches: 11. CDR1 MNHEY and CDR2 SVGAGI come from the germline V gene. This CDR3 region has 15 residues. CDR3 in amino acids: CASGRDSLGNSPLHF. The CDR3 DNA is TGTGCCAGTGGTAGGGACAGCCTAGGTAATTCACCCCTCCACTTT.